Below are 21 T cell receptor beta chains sequenced from a single sample in a study of OX40 agonist ivuxolimab in advanced cancers. Sequencing used immunoSEQ multiplex PCR; TCRdb keeps in-frame clones, though not all of them. The repertoire holds tens of thousands of clones, under 90% seen once, with roughly 1.1% in the top ten. The specimen was CD4+ or CD8+ T cells sorted from blood, collected in a trial of the OX40 agonist ivuxolimab. The source of these receptors is an adult with an advanced solid tumor such as melanoma, head and neck, liver or kidney cancer.

The chain couples TRBV15 to TRBJ2-2; 7 bases agree with TRBD1. Germline values: CDR1 LNHNV, CDR2 YYDKDF (reference sequence). The CDR3 has 16 residues. J was trimmed by 3 bases and V by 7 bases; bases with no gene match: 11. CDR3 coding DNA: TGTGCCACCAAGGCGCGGCGACAGGGATACACCGGGGAGCTGTTTTTT. Encoded protein: CATKARRQGYTGELFF.

The chain recombines TRBV5-4 with TRBJ2-2; 7 positions match TRBD1. Unmatched junction bases numbered 4, after V lost 2 bases and J lost 6 bases. CDR1 SGHNT and CDR2 YYREEE come from the germline V gene (reference sequence). The CDR3 is made up of 14 amino acids. CDR3 residues: CASSLTGVAGELFF. CDR3 bases: TGTGCCAGCAGCTTAACAGGGGTGGCCGGGGAGCTGTTTTTT.

This clone was detected only once. The V call is TRBV7-8, the J call TRBJ1-4; D unresolved. V was shortened by 7 bases and J by 4 bases, with 10 bases between the two germline ends. This CDR3 is 13 amino acids long. Per germline, CDR1 SGHVS and CDR2 FQNEAQ. CDR3 loop: CASTVGINEKLFF. As DNA, the CDR3 is TGTGCCAGCACTGTCGGAATTAATGAAAAACTGTTTTTT.

The chain links TRBV28 to TRBJ1-5, with 7 bases identical to TRBD1. From germline, CDR1 is MDHEN and CDR2 SYDVKM. The V gene end was trimmed by 4 bases and the J gene end by 1 base; junction bases not matched to a gene: 7. CDR3 length: 16 amino acids. For the CDR3, the DNA is TGTGCCAGCAGTTCCCCTCGACAGGGCAGCAATCAGCCCCAGCATTTT. This sequence encodes CASSSPRQGSNQPQHF.

This clone appeared once. This chain joins TRBV2 and TRBJ1-2, with D possibly TRBD1 on 6 matching bases. The CDR3 extends over 13 amino acids. Germline V gives CDR1 SNHLY, CDR2 FYNNEI. The V end was cut by 0 bases, the J end by 5 bases, with 7 bases between. DNA of the CDR3: TGTGCCAGCAGTGAAGCCAGGGGTTATGGCTACACCTTC. This translates into CASSEARGYGYTF.

This sequence joins TRBV5-1 and TRBJ2-2; D may be TRBD1 or TRBD2 (6 bases each). Germline CDR1 and CDR2: SGHRS and YFSETQ. V dropped 2 bases and J dropped 0 bases, with 8 bases sitting between them. This CDR3 has 15 residues. CDR3 loop: CASSFGGSNTGELFF. For the CDR3, the DNA is TGCGCCAGCAGCTTCGGGGGCTCGAACACCGGGGAGCTGTTTTTT. The full variable domain, its missing parts supplied by reference TRBV5-1 and TRBJ2-2, is KAGVTQTPRYLIKTRGQQVTLSCSPISGHRSVSWYQQTPGQGLQFLFEYFSETQRNKGNFPGRFSGRQFSNSRSEMNVSTLELGDSALYLCASSFGGSNTGELFFGEGSRLTVL.

V usage is TRBV27 and J usage is TRBJ2-7; TRBD2 agrees at 11 bases. CDR1 is MNHEY, CDR2 SMNVEV, per germline (reference sequence). The CDR3 has 20 amino acids. After removal of 4 bases from V and 1 base from J, the junction contained 18 bases not matched to a gene. The CDR3 spells CASSSQRYGRSGGVSYEQYV. The CDR3 DNA reads TGTGCCAGCAGTTCCCAAAGGTACGGTCGTAGCGGGGGGGTATCCTACGAGCAGTACGTC.

V and J are TRBV16 and TRBJ1-6, with D perhaps TRBD1 (5 bases). Per germline, CDR1 KGHSY and CDR2 FQNENV. The ends were cut back, 3 bases at V and 10 bases at J, with 19 bases in the middle. CDR3 length: 16 residues. CDR3 sequence: CASSHTYDSGNSPLHF. The DNA of the CDR3 is TGTGCCAGCAGCCATACATACGACAGTGGGAACTCACCCCTCCACTTT.

The chain carries TRBV28 and TRBJ1-2; 9 nucleotides line up with TRBD1. Germline CDR1 MDHEN, CDR2 SYDVKM. The CDR3 is 16 amino acids. Trimming at V came to 4 bases and at J to 8 bases, leaving 14 bases not matched to a gene. The CDR3: CASSSPHYRGQMGYTF. DNA for the CDR3: TGTGCCAGCAGTTCTCCCCATTACAGGGGGCAAATGGGCTACACCTTC.

The gene calls are TRBV18 and TRBJ2-5; tentative D call: TRBD1 (6 bases). Germline values: CDR1 KGHSH, CDR2 LQKENI. Trimming pared 6 bases from V and 2 bases from J, leaving 16 bases between. This CDR3 is built from 15 residues. The CDR3 bases are TGTGCCAGCTCGCCCCTTTTAGGACAGCAAGAGACCCAGTACTTC. Protein: CASSPLLGQQETQYF.

The V call is TRBV6-5, the J call TRBJ1-3, with TRBD1 identical over 8 bases. Germline V gene data show CDR1 as MNHEY and CDR2 as SVGAGI. Trimming cost V 6 bases and J 2 bases; bases outside gene matches: 6. The CDR3 loop spans 15 amino acids. CDR3 DNA sequence: TGTGCCAGCAGCCCTACAGGGGGTGCTGGAAACACCATATATTTT. Encoded protein: CASSPTGGAGNTIYF.

The chain employs TRBV6-6 and TRBJ1-5; TRBD1 agrees at 7 bases. The J segment lost 1 base and the V segment lost 5 bases, leaving 5 bases of the junction unmatched. Germline CDR1 and CDR2: MNHNY and SVGAGI (reference sequence). This CDR3 comprises 15 residues. This CDR3 reads CASSRQGRSNQPQHF. The DNA of the CDR3 is TGTGCCAGCAGTAGACAGGGTAGGAGCAATCAGCCCCAGCATTTT.

The chain combines TRBV6-1 with TRBJ2-3; D unclear. Per germline, CDR1 MNHNS and CDR2 SASEGT. V dropped 10 bases and J dropped 1 base, with 12 bases sitting between them. The length of the CDR3 is 13 residues. Written as DNA, the CDR3 is TGTGCCACCCAAGCGAGTGGCACAGATACGCAGTATTTT. Translating gives CATQASGTDTQYF.

The V call is TRBV18, the J call TRBJ2-1; D is ambiguous. The CDR3 sequence is 13 residues long. V was trimmed by 4 bases and J by 4 bases, leaving 8 bases between them. Germline lookup yields CDR1 KGHSH and CDR2 LQKENI. The CDR3, as DNA: TGTGCCAGCTCACTCGCCCGTTACAATGAGCAGTTCTTC. Its protein product is CASSLARYNEQFF.

The chain is built from TRBV29-1 and TRBJ2-7; D might be TRBD1 or TRBD2, each matching 5 bases. With 5 bases removed from V and 2 bases from J, the gap between germline ends came to 13 bases. The germline CDR1 and CDR2 sequences are SQVTM and ANQGSEA. The CDR3 is made up of 13 amino acids. CDR3 loop: CSVSGRLTYEQYF. The CDR3 DNA reads TGCAGCGTTTCGGGACGGCTAACCTACGAGCAGTACTTC.

The chain is built from TRBV29-1 and TRBJ2-3; the match to TRBD2 covers 7 bases. The V gene's germline CDR1 is SQVTM and CDR2 ANQGSEA. V gave up 4 bases and J gave up 3 bases; unmatched junction bases: 4. This CDR3 region has 13 residues. The CDR3 spells CSVVGGNTDTQYF. The CDR3, as DNA: TGCAGCGTTGTCGGGGGGAATACAGATACGCAGTATTTT.

V gene TRBV7-8 combines with J gene TRBJ1-3; D gene unclear. The CDR3 is 13 amino acids. Germline assignment: CDR1 SGHVS and CDR2 FQNEAQ. V gave up 0 bases and J gave up 7 bases, with 7 bases separating them. The CDR3 region is CASSLAGPNTIYF. The CDR3 DNA reads as TGTGCCAGCAGCTTAGCCGGGCCGAACACCATATATTTT.

This chain connects TRBV5-6 to TRBJ2-3; no definite D call. Germline V CDR1 and CDR2: SGHDT, YYEEEE. There are 15 residues in the CDR3. Between the trimmed V and J ends, which lost 2 bases and 0 bases, there was a span of 10 bases. This CDR3 is CASSFEGQSTDTQYF. Here the CDR3 DNA reads TGTGCCAGCAGCTTCGAAGGCCAAAGCACAGATACGCAGTATTTT.

The V call is TRBV4-1, the J call TRBJ2-3; no definite D call. The germline V gene encodes CDR1 MGHRA and CDR2 YSYEKL. V was pared by 0 bases and J by 0 bases, with 10 bases between. The CDR3 spans 16 residues. The DNA of the CDR3 is TGCGCCAGCAGCCAAGATTTTTCTCTAAGCACAGATACGCAGTATTTT. Protein sequence: CASSQDFSLSTDTQYF.

The V gene is TRBV6-5, the J gene TRBJ1-2, with no clear D. The CDR3 is 13 residues long. V was cut by 5 bases and J by 8 bases, with 15 bases left in between. The germline V gene has CDR1 MNHEY and CDR2 SVGAGI. CDR3 nucleotides: TGTGCCAGCAGTCCCCGGGCGGGCTGGGGCTACACCTTC. Protein product: CASSPRAGWGYTF.

This clone was recorded only once. V is TRBV27 and J is TRBJ1-5, with unresolved D. The CDR3 has 19 residues. The V gene's germline CDR1 is MNHEY and CDR2 SMNVEV (reference sequence). The V and J ends lost 3 bases and 0 bases respectively, with 21 bases between them. The CDR3 loop reads CASSFRSATVRNSNQPQHF. CDR3 nucleotides: TGTGCCAGCAGTTTTAGATCCGCGACGGTCCGCAATAGCAATCAGCCCCAGCATTTT.